Listed below are T cell receptor beta chains from one sample, sequenced in a study of CD8 T cells in ankylosing spondylitis. TCRdb re-analysed the 5' RACE reads in MiXCR, keeping a single row per CDR3 protein. Among about 500,000 distinct CDR3 sequences, about 5% were seen once, and the ten largest hold roughly 3.5%. Sequenced input: blood, either unsorted or a sorted T cell fraction (not recorded which). All receptors derive from a male donor with ankylosing spondylitis. The CDR3 runs from the conserved cysteine through the conserved F or W. The D gene is left open where the match is weak. Only part of the rows carry a size: once, few, many, or a class if the clone is expanded.

>many|TRBD2|TRBV20-1|TRBJ2-1
CSARERYGGRPLSSYNEQFF
TGCAGTGCTAGGGAGAGATACGGCGGGAGGCCCCTAAGCTCCTACAATGAGCAGTTCTTC
>.|.|TRBV5-4|TRBJ2-7
CASSPGLDTYEQYF
TGTGCCAGCAGCCCCGGACTGGATACCTACGAGCAGTACTTC
>many|.|TRBV20-1|TRBJ2-5
CSAGGKETQYF
TGCAGTGCGGGCGGGAAAGAGACCCAGTACTTC
>many|.|TRBV7-6|TRBJ1-5
CASSFSTGDQPQHF
TGTGCCAGCAGCTTCTCAACCGGGGATCAGCCCCAGCATTTT
>.|.|TRBV11-2|TRBJ1-1
CASSLEPGSFAEAFF
TGTGCCAGCAGCTTAGAGCCAGGGTCCTTTGCTGAAGCTTTCTTT
>.|.|TRBV3-1|TRBJ2-2
CASSRGWQGTGELFF
TGTGCCAGCAGCCGGGGTTGGCAGGGCACCGGGGAGCTGTTTTTT
>.|.|TRBV28|TRBJ1-6
CASSSRPLLLYSPLHF
TGTGCCAGCAGTTCTCGGCCACTCCTCTTGTATTCACCCCTCCACTTT
>.|.|TRBV14|TRBJ2-5
CASSQDRGGGEETQYF
TGTGCCAGCAGCCAAGATCGCGGTGGCGGCGAAGAGACCCAGTACTTC
>many|TRBD2|TRBV27|TRBJ2-7
CASSLGPRGSFTYEQYF
TGTGCCAGCAGCTTGGGACCCCGCGGGAGCTTTACCTACGAGCAGTACTTC
>few|.|TRBV7-2|TRBJ2-6
CASSLAYASGANVLTF
TGTGCCAGCAGCTTAGCTTACGCCTCTGGGGCCAACGTCCTGACTTTC
>many|.|TRBV6-2/TRBV6-3|TRBJ2-1
CASSLQVGLEQFF
TGTGCCAGCAGTCTCCAAGTTGGTCTTGAGCAGTTCTTC
>many|.|TRBV7-2|TRBJ1-1
CASGWDMNTEAFF
TGTGCCAGCGGGTGGGACATGAACACTGAAGCTTTCTTT
>many|TRBD2|TRBV15|TRBJ2-1
CATSRQAGSSYNEQFF
TGTGCCACCAGCAGACAAGCGGGGAGCTCCTACAATGAGCAGTTCTTC
>many|.|TRBV12-3/TRBV12-4|TRBJ2-2
CASSLMPNTGELFF
TGTGCCAGCAGTTTAATGCCTAACACCGGGGAGCTGTTTTTT
>many|.|TRBV20-1|TRBJ2-7
CSASRSSYEQYF
TGCAGTGCTAGTCGGAGCTCCTACGAGCAGTACTTC
>many|.|TRBV4-2|TRBJ2-5
CASSQLGGTSQETQYF
TGTGCCAGCAGCCAGTTAGGAGGGACAAGTCAAGAGACCCAGTACTTC
>many|.|TRBV20-1|TRBJ2-7
CSAPDSLYEQYF
TGCAGTGCCCCCGACAGTCTCTACGAGCAGTACTTC
>many|.|TRBV20-1|TRBJ1-1
CSASWVPRNTEAFF
TGCAGTGCTAGTTGGGTTCCCCGGAACACTGAAGCTTTCTTT
>many|.|TRBV15|TRBJ2-3
CATSRDQPTDTQYF
TGTGCCACCAGCAGAGATCAGCCCACAGATACGCAGTATTTT
>.|TRBD1|TRBV12-3/TRBV12-4|TRBJ1-3
CASLSSGDSSGNTIYF
TGTGCCAGCCTCTCGTCTGGGGACAGCTCTGGAAACACCATATATTTT
>many|.|TRBV6-5|TRBJ2-5
CASSYSIPVRGQETQYF
TGTGCCAGCAGTTACTCGATCCCGGTGCGGGGCCAAGAGACCCAGTACTTC
>many|TRBD1|TRBV9|TRBJ2-1
CASSVFPGQGLAEQFF
TGTGCCAGCAGCGTTTTCCCGGGACAGGGTCTGGCTGAGCAGTTCTTC
>many|TRBD1|TRBV6-2/TRBV6-3|TRBJ2-7
CASSYYPKGGFSYEQYF
TGTGCCAGCAGTTACTATCCTAAAGGGGGCTTCTCCTACGAGCAGTACTTC
>many|.|TRBV11-2|TRBJ2-5
CASSLVWGRKETQYF
TGTGCCAGCAGCTTAGTCTGGGGGCGTAAAGAGACCCAGTACTTC
>few|.|TRBV12-3/TRBV12-4|TRBJ1-3
CASSPLNTIYF
TGTGCCAGCAGCCCCCTAAACACCATATATTTT
>.|.|TRBV5-1|TRBJ2-7
CASSSLNGNAYEQYF
TGCGCCAGCAGTTCGCTGAACGGGAACGCCTACGAGCAGTACTTC
>.|TRBD2|TRBV18|TRBJ2-3
CASSPPGTSGTTDTQYF
TGTGCCAGCTCACCACCGGGGACTAGCGGTACCACAGATACGCAGTATTTT
>.|TRBD2|TRBV20-1|TRBJ2-5
CSATGTSALQETQYF
TGCAGTGCAACAGGGACTAGCGCCCTCCAAGAGACCCAGTACTTC
>few|.|TRBV10-3|TRBJ2-7
CAISDKPGNEQYF
TGTGCCATCAGTGACAAGCCGGGGAACGAGCAGTACTTC
>many|.|TRBV20-1|TRBJ1-5
CSARRDRSSTFPQPQHF
TGCAGTGCTAGACGGGACCGCTCTTCCACCTTCCCTCAGCCCCAGCATTTT
>many|.|TRBV7-3|TRBJ1-1
CASSFVRETEAFF
TGTGCCAGCAGCTTCGTCCGAGAGACTGAAGCTTTCTTT
>many|.|TRBV7-8|TRBJ2-1
CASSLEGSPRGRSYNEQFF
TGTGCCAGCAGCTTAGAGGGATCTCCCCGAGGGCGCTCCTACAATGAGCAGTTCTTC
>many|.|TRBV5-1|TRBJ2-5
CASTLQGRYQETQYF
TGCGCCAGCACGCTACAGGGGAGGTACCAAGAGACCCAGTACTTC
>many|.|TRBV6-2/TRBV6-3|TRBJ2-3
CASSYSRVSTDTQYF
TGTGCCAGCAGTTACTCGAGGGTGAGCACAGATACGCAGTATTTT
>many|.|TRBV28|TRBJ1-2
CASRPPGGSYGYTF
TGTGCCAGCAGACCACCGGGAGGGTCCTATGGCTACACCTTC
>many|TRBD2|TRBV10-3|TRBJ2-1
CAISYSGRLGNEQFF
TGTGCCATCAGTTATAGCGGGAGGCTCGGGAATGAGCAGTTCTTC
>many|TRBD1|TRBV12-3/TRBV12-4|TRBJ1-6
CASSSDRAEYNSPLHF
TGTGCCAGCAGTTCGGACAGGGCGGAATATAATTCACCCCTCCACTTT
>.|TRBD1|TRBV20-1|TRBJ2-3
CSAIKDRVADTQYF
TGCAGTGCTATCAAGGACAGGGTGGCAGATACGCAGTATTTT
>many|.|TRBV5-1|TRBJ1-1
CASSLVRQGEMWNTEAFF
TGCGCCAGCAGCTTGGTTAGGCAGGGAGAAATGTGGAACACTGAAGCTTTCTTT
>few|TRBD1|TRBV27|TRBJ1-2
CASSLQGAGYGYTF
TGTGCCAGCAGCCTTCAGGGGGCTGGTTATGGCTACACCTTC
>many|TRBD1|TRBV29-1|TRBJ1-2
CSVGGTAANYGYTF
TGCAGCGTTGGGGGGACAGCAGCTAACTATGGCTACACCTTC
>many|TRBD1|TRBV28|TRBJ2-7
CASGSWDRGLYEQYF
TGTGCCAGCGGAAGTTGGGACAGGGGTCTCTACGAGCAGTACTTC
>many|TRBD1|TRBV5-1|TRBJ1-2
CASRTGVFLGGYTF
TGCGCCAGCCGGACAGGGGTGTTCTTAGGGGGCTACACCTTC
>many|.|TRBV2|TRBJ1-2
CASSSTVTGGGYTF
TGTGCCAGCAGTTCAACGGTGACAGGTGGAGGCTACACCTTC
>many|.|TRBV5-1|TRBJ2-3
CASSPRTRSTDTQYF
TGCGCCAGCAGCCCCCGGACAAGGAGCACAGATACGCAGTATTTT
>many|.|TRBV7-2|TRBJ2-7
CASSSMGRGAYEQYF
TGTGCCAGCAGCTCTATGGGCAGGGGCGCCTACGAGCAGTACTTC
>many|.|TRBV4-2|TRBJ2-1
CASSPRSYNEQFF
TGTGCCAGCAGCCCCCGATCCTACAATGAGCAGTTCTTC
>many|TRBD1|TRBV12-3/TRBV12-4|TRBJ1-2
CATRRTGGVQAGYTF
TGTGCCACAAGACGGACAGGGGGCGTTCAAGCTGGCTACACCTTC
>many|.|TRBV29-1|TRBJ2-1
CSVGTQWSSYNEQFF
TGCAGCGTTGGAACCCAATGGAGCTCCTACAATGAGCAGTTCTTC
>few|.|TRBV20-1|TRBJ2-5
CSANLGQETQYF
TGCAGTGCTAATTTGGGCCAAGAGACCCAGTACTTC
>many|.|TRBV4-3|TRBJ1-4
CASSQDLLMSATNEKLFF
TGCGCCAGCAGCCAAGATCTACTTATGTCAGCAACTAATGAAAAACTGTTTTTT
>many|.|TRBV10-3|TRBJ2-4
CAISDMRAASQNIQYF
TGTGCCATCAGTGATATGAGGGCTGCCAGCCAGAACATTCAGTACTTC
>many|.|TRBV7-2|TRBJ2-7
CASSLFRGPREQYF
TGTGCCAGCAGCTTATTCCGGGGGCCTCGCGAGCAGTACTTC
>many|.|TRBV7-9|TRBJ2-5
CASSLFLDIETQYF
TGTGCCAGCAGCTTATTTTTGGACATAGAGACCCAGTACTTC